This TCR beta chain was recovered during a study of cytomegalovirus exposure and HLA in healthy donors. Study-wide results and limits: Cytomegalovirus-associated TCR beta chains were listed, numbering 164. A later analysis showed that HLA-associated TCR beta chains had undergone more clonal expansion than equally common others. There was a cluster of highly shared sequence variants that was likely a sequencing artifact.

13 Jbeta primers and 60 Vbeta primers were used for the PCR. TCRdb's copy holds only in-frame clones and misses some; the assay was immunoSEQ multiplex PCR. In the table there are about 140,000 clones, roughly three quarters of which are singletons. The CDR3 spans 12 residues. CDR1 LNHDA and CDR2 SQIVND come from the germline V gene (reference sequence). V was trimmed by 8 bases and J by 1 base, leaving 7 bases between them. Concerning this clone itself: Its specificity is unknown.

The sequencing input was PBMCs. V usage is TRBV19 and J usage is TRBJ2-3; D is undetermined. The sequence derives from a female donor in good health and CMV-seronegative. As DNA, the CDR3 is TGTGCCAGTCAGGAACGCACAGATACGCAGTATTTT. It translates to CASQERTDTQYF.